The T cell receptor (beta chain) under discussion was sequenced for a study of T-cell reconstitution after alpha-beta-depleted transplantation in children. Unique molecular identifiers tagged the TCRbeta library. One entry per CDR3 protein results from TCRdb running MiXCR on the PCR reads. This sample has around 87,000 distinct CDR3 sequences, with 7% to 9% found just once. This clonotype was seen a few times. Trimming took off 6 bases at V and 5 bases at J, with 16 bases between the two ends. Germline CDR1 reads SQVTM; CDR2 reads ANQGSEA. The CDR3 spans 13 residues. The sequenced sample was PBMCs from the stem cell graft donor, obtained from the stem cell graft. This rearrangement joins TRBV29-1 to TRBJ1-1; D is possibly TRBD1 (5 bases). The TCR sequence derives from a human donor who donated a stem cell graft to a child with congenital amegakaryocytic thrombocytopenia. CDR3 sequence: CSVRLGEGTEAFF. The CDR3 DNA reads TGCAGCGTCCGCCTAGGGGAGGGAACTGAAGCTTTCTTT.